This passage covers 20 T cell receptor beta chains from one sample sequenced in a study of control samples from healthy donors and cancer patients. This table comes from immunoSEQ multiplex PCR, and its TCRdb copy is limited to in-frame clones, with some not included. The sample has more than 25,000 clones; 91% are singletons. Sequenced material: PBMCs. The receptors derive from a man in his forties or fifties with lung cancer.

The V gene is TRBV5-6, the J gene TRBJ2-4, with TRBD1 matching over 8 bases. The CDR3 spans 14 residues. V shed 4 bases and J 7 bases; nucleotides not matched to a gene: 7. Per the germline V gene, CDR1 is SGHDT and CDR2 is YYEEEE. CDR3 sequence (DNA): TGTGCCAGCAGCCTCTGGACAGGGAGGAACATTCAGTACTTC. Protein product: CASSLWTGRNIQYF.

This chain joins TRBV7-9 and TRBJ2-1; D ambiguous. The germline V and J ends were trimmed by 1 base and 7 bases, with 5 bases remaining between them. This CDR3 has 12 residues. The germline V gene has CDR1 SEHNR and CDR2 FQNEAQ (reference sequence). The CDR3, as DNA: TGTGCCAGCAGCTTAGGAAGTAATGAGCAGTTCTTC. Translating it yields CASSLGSNEQFF.

This clone appeared a few times. V is TRBV12-3 or TRBV12-4 and J is TRBJ1-3, with no clear D. The CDR3 is 13 residues long. V was pared by 1 base and J by 9 bases, with 10 bases between. The CDR3 nucleotides are TGTGCCAGCAGTTTAGGTGGCAGTGGCACCATATATTTT. Translated: CASSLGGSGTIYF.

This clone was counted a single time. CDR3 coding DNA: TGTGCCAGCAGTTTCCAGGGGAGGGGACGGATGTATTTT. It yields the protein CASSFQGRGRMYF. This chain joins TRBV6-6 and TRBJ2-3; possible D gene TRBD2, 7 bases. The CDR3 is 13 residues long. CDR1 and CDR2 (germline): MNHNY, SVGAGI (reference sequence). Trimming pared 4 bases from V and 14 bases from J, leaving 19 bases between.

The rearrangement links TRBV5-4 to TRBJ1-2; no firm D call. Deletions cut 3 bases from V and 3 bases from J, with 12 bases between. Germline CDR1 SGHNT, CDR2 YYREEE (reference sequence). CDR3 size: 14 residues. CDR3 DNA: TGTGCCAGCAGCTCGAGGTTTTTAGACTATGGCTACACCTTC. Protein product: CASSSRFLDYGYTF.

The chain recombines TRBV4-3 with TRBJ1-5; D gene ambiguous. The CDR3 covers 13 residues. V lost 2 bases to trimming and J lost 5 bases, with 7 bases between them. The germline gives CDR1 LGHNA, CDR2 YSLEER. CDR3 loop: CASSQSGDQPQHF. In DNA form, the CDR3 reads TGCGCCAGCAGCCAATCGGGCGATCAGCCCCAGCATTTT.

This chain uses TRBV19 with TRBJ1-2; D gene unclear. The CDR3 consists of 14 residues. V lost 2 bases and J lost 1, with 8 bases in between. CDR1 LNHDA and CDR2 SQIVND come from the germline V gene (reference sequence). The CDR3 DNA sequence: TGTGCCAGTAGTATAAGCACAGTTAACTATGGCTACACCTTC. Protein sequence: CASSISTVNYGYTF. Together with reference TRBV19 and TRBJ1-2, the CDR3 gives the full variable domain: DGGITQSPKYLFRKEGQNVTLSCEQNLNHDAMYWYRQDPGQGLRLIYYSQIVNDFQKGDIAEGYSVSREKKESFPLTVTSAQKNPTAFYLCASSISTVNYGYTFGSGTRLTVV.

This clone was seen only once. The V gene is TRBV28, the J gene TRBJ2-2, with 7 bases aligning to TRBD1. V dropped 7 bases and J dropped 6; count of bases not matched to a gene: 14. The germline V gene has CDR1 MDHEN and CDR2 SYDVKM. The CDR3 is made up of 16 amino acids. CDR3 residues: CASIRTDRLFSGELFF. The CDR3 DNA follows: TGTGCCAGCATCAGAACGGACAGGCTCTTCTCCGGGGAGCTGTTTTTT.

The rearrangement joins TRBV7-3 to TRBJ2-5; no firm D call. This CDR3 spans 12 amino acids. From germline, CDR1 is SGHTA and CDR2 FQGTGA. V gave up 0 bases and J gave up 12 bases, with 11 bases separating them. The chain's CDR3 is CASSLTPSREYF. In DNA form, the CDR3 reads TGTGCCAGCAGCTTAACTCCCTCTCGGGAGTACTTC.

V usage is TRBV2 and J usage is TRBJ2-7, with 8 bases lining up with TRBD1. Germline trimming cut 5 bases from V and 1 base from J; bases unmatched to any gene: 7. The CDR3 loop spans 15 amino acids. The germline V gene has CDR1 SNHLY and CDR2 FYNNEI. CDR3: CASSTTGEQSYEQYF. Written as DNA, the CDR3 is TGTGCCAGCAGTACGACAGGGGAGCAATCCTACGAGCAGTACTTC.

The V call is TRBV6-5, the J call TRBJ1-5; no reliable D call. The CDR3 covers 13 residues. CDR1 and CDR2 from the germline V gene are MNHEY and SVGAGI. Trimming stripped 6 bases from V and 3 bases from J, with 9 bases between. CDR3: CASSIRANQPQHF. For the CDR3, the DNA is TGTGCCAGCAGCATCCGGGCCAATCAGCCCCAGCATTTT.

The chain links TRBV4-3 to TRBJ2-2, with a tentative D call TRBD1 (6 bases). The V and J ends lost 3 bases and 5 bases respectively, with 16 bases between them. Germline assignment: CDR1 LGHNA and CDR2 YSLEER. This CDR3 comprises 16 residues. The CDR3 sequence is CASSQMGTQRTGELFF. For the CDR3, the DNA is TGCGCCAGCAGCCAGATGGGGACACAGAGAACCGGGGAGCTGTTTTTT.

V and J are TRBV9 and TRBJ2-7; either TRBD1 or TRBD2 may fit D (6 bases each). The V gene lost 3 bases and the J gene lost 6 bases, with 7 bases spanning the gap. The germline CDR1 and CDR2 sequences are SGDLS and YYNGEE. The CDR3 length is 11 residues. CDR3 DNA sequence: TGTGCCAGCAGCGAGGGGGGCGAGCAGTACTTC. Its protein product is CASSEGGEQYF.

This rearrangement joins TRBV7-9 to TRBJ2-3, with 10 bases that match TRBD2. CDR1 SEHNR and CDR2 FQNEAQ come from the germline V gene (reference sequence). Trimming removed 8 bases from V and 4 bases from J; junction bases left unmatched: 6. This CDR3 is 14 amino acids long. The CDR3 reads CASAERGGADTQYF. The CDR3 DNA reads as TGTGCCAGCGCCGAGCGGGGGGGCGCAGATACGCAGTATTTT.

The V and J genes are TRBV7-9 and TRBJ1-4; D uncertain. CDR1 SEHNR and CDR2 FQNEAQ come from the germline V gene (reference sequence). Trimming removed 8 bases at V and 5 bases at J, with 9 bases between. The CDR3 extends over 12 amino acids. CDR3 coding DNA: TGTGCCAGCGGACGTTTAAATGAAAAACTGTTTTTT. This translates into CASGRLNEKLFF. Supplemented by reference TRBV7-9 and TRBJ1-4, the full variable domain reads DTGVSQNPRHKITKRGQNVTFRCDPISEHNRLYWYRQTLGQGPEFLTYFQNEAQLEKSRLLSDRFSAERPKGSFSTLEIQRTEQGDSAMYLCASGRLNEKLFFGSGTQLSVL.

The chain recombines TRBV5-4 with TRBJ2-3, with D uncertain. CDR1 is SGHNT, CDR2 YYREEE, per germline (reference sequence). The CDR3 totals 11 residues. The ends were cut back, 3 bases at V and 5 bases at J, with 4 bases in the middle. CDR3 sequence (DNA): TGTGCCAGCAGCTCCCAAGATACGCAGTATTTT. It specifies CASSSQDTQYF.

The chain links TRBV7-8 to TRBJ2-7; TRBD2 aligns across 14 bases. The germline gives CDR1 SGHVS, CDR2 FQNEAQ. The V and J ends lost 5 bases and 4 bases, in that order; junction bases with no gene match: 4. The CDR3 spans 15 residues. The CDR3 sequence: CASSRLAGGEYEQYF. The CDR3 nucleotides are TGTGCCAGCAGCAGACTAGCGGGGGGGGAGTACGAGCAGTACTTC.

The chain combines TRBV6-1 with TRBJ2-7, with D perhaps TRBD2 (6 bases). From germline, CDR1 is MNHNS and CDR2 SASEGT. Trimming pared 0 bases from V and 5 bases from J, leaving 14 bases between. This CDR3 is 15 amino acids long. Here the CDR3 reads CASSEAVGRRDEQYF. In nucleotides, the CDR3 is TGTGCCAGCAGTGAAGCGGTGGGCAGGAGGGACGAGCAGTACTTC.

V usage is TRBV6-5 and J usage is TRBJ2-7; D might be TRBD2 (7 bases). CDR1 is MNHEY, CDR2 SVGAGI, per germline. V lost 5 bases, J lost 5 bases, and 16 bases lay in between. The CDR3 spans 14 residues. CDR3 loop: CASSPRGAGNEQYF. CDR3 DNA sequence: TGTGCCAGCAGTCCCCGGGGGGCGGGAAACGAGCAGTACTTC.

The CDR3 reads CASRRQGPTNYGYTF. CDR3 in DNA: TGTGCCAGTAGGCGACAGGGGCCAACTAACTATGGCTACACCTTC. V usage is TRBV19 and J usage is TRBJ1-2; 8 positions agree with TRBD1. The CDR3 is 15 amino acids. V lost 6 bases and J lost 0; bases outside the gene matches: 6. CDR1 is LNHDA and CDR2 is SQIVND in the germline V gene (reference sequence).